The sequence of this T cell receptor beta chain was determined in a study of T cell responses to AZD1222 COVID-19 vaccine. General study points: Seropositivity was recorded at baseline in only 6 or 7 AZD1222 recipients. Spike was spanned by vaccine-associated CD4 TCRs, which were dominant at 160-218 and 743-854. Repertoires were collected only later (after the peak T cell response had occurred).

About this clone: As yet, its antigen is unknown.

The ends were cut back, 2 bases at V and 3 bases at J, with 12 bases in the middle. The CDR3 spans 15 residues. CDR1 is MNHNS, CDR2 SASEGT, per germline. Clones were sequenced by immunoSEQ multiplex PCR, and TCRdb holds only the in-frame ones, with some missing. The data contain over 90,000 clones, around 92% of them singletons. The chain links TRBV6-1 to TRBJ2-3; perhaps TRBD2 as D (5 bases). This specimen consisted of peripheral blood, obtained on day 0 of AZD1222 vaccination. The clonotype originates from an adult in good health. The CDR3 DNA is TGTGCCAGCAGTGAACCGGGGTTTTTGACAGATACGCAGTATTTT. Amino acids: CASSEPGFLTDTQYF.